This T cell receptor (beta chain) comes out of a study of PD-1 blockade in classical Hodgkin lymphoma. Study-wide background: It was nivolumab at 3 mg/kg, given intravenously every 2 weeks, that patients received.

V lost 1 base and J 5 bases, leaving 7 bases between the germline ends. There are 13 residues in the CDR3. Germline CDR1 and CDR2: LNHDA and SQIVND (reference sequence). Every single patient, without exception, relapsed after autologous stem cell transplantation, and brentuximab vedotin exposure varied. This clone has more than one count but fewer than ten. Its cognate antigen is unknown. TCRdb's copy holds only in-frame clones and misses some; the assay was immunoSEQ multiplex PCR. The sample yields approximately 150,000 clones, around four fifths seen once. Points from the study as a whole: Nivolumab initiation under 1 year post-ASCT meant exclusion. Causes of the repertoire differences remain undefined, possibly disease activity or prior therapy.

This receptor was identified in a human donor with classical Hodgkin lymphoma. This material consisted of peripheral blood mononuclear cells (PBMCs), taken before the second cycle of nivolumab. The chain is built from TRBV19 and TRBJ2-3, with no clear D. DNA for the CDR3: TGTGCCAGTAGTATAGTTTGGGGAGATACGCAGTATTTT. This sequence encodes CASSIVWGDTQYF.